This T cell receptor (beta chain) comes out of a study of neoadjuvant nivolumab and ipilimumab in lung cancer. Findings and limits, study-wide: From pretherapy to surgery, tumor richness and clonality rose with dual therapy. TCR richness and clonality were higher in tumors than adjacent uninvolved lung. Resected-tumor TCR richness correlated positively with pretherapy blood richness. Pathologic regression was not significantly tied to TCR clonality.

Of note for this clone: Its antigen is currently unknown.

Sequencing was performed with immunoSEQ multiplex PCR; in TCRdb, only in-frame clones are kept and a portion is missing. The top ten clones hold 5.5% to 8% of a sample with 7,000 to 8,500 clones, around 85% of them seen once. Trimming left V 0 bases short and J 2 bases short, with 9 bases between. The length of the CDR3 is 14 residues. In germline, CDR1 is SGHNT, CDR2 YYREEE (reference sequence). This sequence was found in an adult with non-small cell lung cancer. Sequenced material: tumor tissue, taken after neoadjuvant nivolumab, alone or with ipilimumab, at or shortly before surgery. The rearrangement joins TRBV5-4 to TRBJ2-7; perhaps TRBD2 as D (5 bases). The CDR3 is CASSLGGRTYEQYF. CDR3 nucleotides: TGTGCCAGCAGCTTGGGAGGGAGAACCTACGAGCAGTACTTC.